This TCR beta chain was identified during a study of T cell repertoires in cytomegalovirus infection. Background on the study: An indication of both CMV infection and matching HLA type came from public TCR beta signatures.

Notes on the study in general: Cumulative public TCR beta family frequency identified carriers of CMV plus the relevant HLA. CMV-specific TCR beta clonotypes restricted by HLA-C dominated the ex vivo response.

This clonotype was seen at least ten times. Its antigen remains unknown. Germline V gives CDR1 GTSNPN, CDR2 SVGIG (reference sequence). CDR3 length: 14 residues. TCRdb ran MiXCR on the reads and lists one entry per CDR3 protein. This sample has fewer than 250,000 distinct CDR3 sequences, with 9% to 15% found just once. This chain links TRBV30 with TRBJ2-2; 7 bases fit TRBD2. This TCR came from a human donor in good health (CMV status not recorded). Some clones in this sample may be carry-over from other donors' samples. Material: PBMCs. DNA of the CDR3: TGTGTGAATGGGGCGGGAGTGAACACCGGGGAGCTGTTTTTT. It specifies CVNGAGVNTGELFF.